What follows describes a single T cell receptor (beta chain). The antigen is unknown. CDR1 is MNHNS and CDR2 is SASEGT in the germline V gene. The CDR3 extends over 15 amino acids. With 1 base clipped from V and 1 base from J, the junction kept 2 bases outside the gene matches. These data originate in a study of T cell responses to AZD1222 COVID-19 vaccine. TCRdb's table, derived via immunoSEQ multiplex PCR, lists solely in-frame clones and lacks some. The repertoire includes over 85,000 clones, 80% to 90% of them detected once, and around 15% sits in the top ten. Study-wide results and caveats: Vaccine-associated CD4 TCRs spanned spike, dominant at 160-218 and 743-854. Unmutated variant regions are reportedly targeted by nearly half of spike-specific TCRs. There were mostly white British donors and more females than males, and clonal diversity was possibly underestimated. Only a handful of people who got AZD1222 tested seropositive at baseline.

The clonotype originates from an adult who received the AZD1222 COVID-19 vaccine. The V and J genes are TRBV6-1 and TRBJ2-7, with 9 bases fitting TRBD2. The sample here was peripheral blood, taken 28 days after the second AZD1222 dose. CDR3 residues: CASSEELAGSYEQYF. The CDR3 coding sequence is TGTGCCAGCAGTGAAGAACTAGCGGGTTCCTACGAGCAGTACTTC.